These T cell receptor beta chains were read from a single sample in a study of T cell responses to AZD1222 COVID-19 vaccine. Clones were read by immunoSEQ multiplex PCR, and TCRdb kept only the in-frame ones, dropping some. The sample gives about 83,000 clones, around 89% of which show up once; roughly 5.1% is in the top ten. Source: peripheral blood, taken on day 0 of MenACWY control vaccination. The receptors derive from an adult in good health. CDR3s include the opening cysteine and the closing phenylalanine or tryptophan. The D gene is left open where the match is weak. Some rows have no size entry. The others give once, few or many, or a class for an expanded clone.

TGTGCCAGCAGTAGGGCGGCTAGTCAAGAGACCCAGTACTTC | CASSRAASQETQYF | NA | TRBJ2-5 | TRBV27 | NA
TGCGCCAGCAGCGGGGGGGAGACTAGCGTAGTGGGTGAGCAGTTCTTC | CASSGGETSVVGEQFF | NA | TRBJ2-1 | TRBV5-1 | TRBD2
TGTGCCAGCGGGAGGGCCCCCGGGGAGCTGTTTTTT | CASGRAPGELFF | NA | TRBJ2-2 | TRBV6-5 | TRBD2
TGCAGTGCTAGTAAGACCGATACGCAGTATTTT | CSASKTDTQYF | NA | TRBJ2-3 | TRBV20-1 | NA
TGTGCCAGTAACGGGGGTTTGGACGCAGATACGCAGTATTTT | CASNGGLDADTQYF | NA | TRBJ2-3 | TRBV19 | NA
TGTGCCAGCAGTCTTAGGACCCGAGGCCTTACCCATGGCTACACCTTC | CASSLRTRGLTHGYTF | NA | TRBJ1-2 | TRBV6-2/TRBV6-3 | NA
TGTGCCAGCAGTCTATCGTATTCAGGGGGCTACACCTTC | CASSLSYSGGYTF | once | TRBJ1-2 | TRBV28 | NA
TGTGCCAGCAGGGGCGGAACCTACAATGAGCAGTTCTTC | CASRGGTYNEQFF | NA | TRBJ2-1 | TRBV12-3/TRBV12-4 | NA
TGTGCCAGCAGCCCAGGACTAGCGGTTGTCTACGAGCAGTACTTC | CASSPGLAVVYEQYF | NA | TRBJ2-7 | TRBV27 | TRBD2
TGTGCCAGCAGTTACCCCGGGACACTAGAAGTGAGGCAGCCCCAGCATTTT | CASSYPGTLEVRQPQHF | once | TRBJ1-5 | TRBV6-2/TRBV6-3 | NA
TGTGCCAGCAGTGACTCGGCTAGCGGGAGAAGGGACACAGATACGCAGTATTTT | CASSDSASGRRDTDTQYF | NA | TRBJ2-3 | TRBV6-4 | TRBD2
TGTGCCAGTAGTAACAGTCGATTGAGGGGGACAGACTCCTATGGCTACACCTTC | CASSNSRLRGTDSYGYTF | NA | TRBJ1-2 | TRBV19 | TRBD1
TGTGCCAGCAGTCAAGTGGCTAGCCGTGGGTCCTACAATGAGCAGTTCTTC | CASSQVASRGSYNEQFF | NA | TRBJ2-1 | TRBV7-2 | NA
TGTGCCTGGAAGAGTAGCGGGAGGGTAGAAGATACGCAGTATTTT | CAWKSSGRVEDTQYF | once | TRBJ2-3 | TRBV30 | TRBD2
TGTGCCAGCAGCTCGAGTAGGACTCCCTGGGATGAGCAGTTCTTC | CASSSSRTPWDEQFF | NA | TRBJ2-1 | TRBV7-8 | NA
TGTGCCAGCAGCCCCCCGGGACAGGGGTCCGAAAAACTGTTTTTT | CASSPPGQGSEKLFF | NA | TRBJ1-4 | TRBV3-1/TRBV3-2 | TRBD1
TGCGCCAGCAGCTTGGTGGGATCGACCTACGAGCAGTACTTC | CASSLVGSTYEQYF | NA | TRBJ2-7 | TRBV5-1 | NA
TGTGCCAGCAGCTCAGGGGGGGATAGCGGGATTTTTAGCACAGATACGCAGTATTTT | CASSSGGDSGIFSTDTQYF | NA | TRBJ2-3 | TRBV7-9 | NA
TGCGCCAGCAGCTTGGGGCAGGGCGCTGGCTACACCTTC | CASSLGQGAGYTF | NA | TRBJ1-2 | TRBV5-1 | NA
TGCGCCAGCCAACCCCTGACAGGCGCCTCCTACGAGCAGTACTTC | CASQPLTGASYEQYF | NA | TRBJ2-7 | TRBV5-1 | NA
TGTGCCAGCAGACATGGGAGCACAGATACGCAGTATTTT | CASRHGSTDTQYF | NA | TRBJ2-3 | TRBV3-1/TRBV3-2 | NA
TGTGCCAGTAAGGAGGGACTTATCAATGAGCAGTTCTTC | CASKEGLINEQFF | NA | TRBJ2-1 | TRBV19 | NA
TGTGCCAGCAGCCAGAACCAGGGTCTTCGTCGGTACTTC | CASSQNQGLRRYF | NA | TRBJ2-7 | TRBV7-8 | NA